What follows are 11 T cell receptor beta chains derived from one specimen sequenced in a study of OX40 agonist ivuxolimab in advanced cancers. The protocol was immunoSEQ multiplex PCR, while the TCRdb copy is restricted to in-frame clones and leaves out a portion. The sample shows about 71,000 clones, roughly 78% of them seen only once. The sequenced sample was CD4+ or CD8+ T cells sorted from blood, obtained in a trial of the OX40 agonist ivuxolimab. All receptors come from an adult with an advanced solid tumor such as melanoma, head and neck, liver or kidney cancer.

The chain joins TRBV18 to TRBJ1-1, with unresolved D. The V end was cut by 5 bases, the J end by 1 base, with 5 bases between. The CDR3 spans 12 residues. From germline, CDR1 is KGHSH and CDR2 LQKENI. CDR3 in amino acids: CASSAQNTEAFF. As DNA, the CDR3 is TGTGCCAGCTCAGCACAGAACACTGAAGCTTTCTTT.

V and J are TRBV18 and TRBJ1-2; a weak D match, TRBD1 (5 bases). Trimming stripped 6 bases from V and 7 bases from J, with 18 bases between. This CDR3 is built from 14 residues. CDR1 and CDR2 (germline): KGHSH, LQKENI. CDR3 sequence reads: CASSGDSTVPGYTF. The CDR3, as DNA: TGTGCCAGCTCGGGGGATTCGACTGTCCCTGGCTACACCTTC.

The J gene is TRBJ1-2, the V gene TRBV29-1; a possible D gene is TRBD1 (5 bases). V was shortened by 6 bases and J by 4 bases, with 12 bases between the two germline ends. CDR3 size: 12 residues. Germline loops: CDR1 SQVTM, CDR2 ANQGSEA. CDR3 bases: TGCAGCGTCCTACCTGGGGGCTATGGCTACACCTTC. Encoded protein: CSVLPGGYGYTF.

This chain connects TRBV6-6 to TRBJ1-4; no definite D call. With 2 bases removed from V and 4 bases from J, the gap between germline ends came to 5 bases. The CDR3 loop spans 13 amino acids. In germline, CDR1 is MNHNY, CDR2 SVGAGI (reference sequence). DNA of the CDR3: TGTGCCAGCAGTTACAGGAATAATGAAAAACTGTTTTTT. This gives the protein CASSYRNNEKLFF.

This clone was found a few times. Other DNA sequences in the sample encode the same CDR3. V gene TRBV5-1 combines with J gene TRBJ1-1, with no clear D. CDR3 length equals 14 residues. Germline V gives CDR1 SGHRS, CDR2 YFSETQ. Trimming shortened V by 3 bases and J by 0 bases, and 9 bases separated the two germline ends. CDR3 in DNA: TGCGCCAGCAGCTCCTATGAGATGAACACTGAAGCTTTCTTT. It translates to CASSSYEMNTEAFF. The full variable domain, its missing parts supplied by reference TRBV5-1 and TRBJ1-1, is KAGVTQTPRYLIKTRGQQVTLSCSPISGHRSVSWYQQTPGQGLQFLFEYFSETQRNKGNFPGRFSGRQFSNSRSEMNVSTLELGDSALYLCASSSYEMNTEAFFGQGTRLTVV.

CDR3 amino acids: CASSPSDRVNEQFF. For the CDR3, the DNA is TGTGCCAGCAGCCCATCGGACAGGGTGAATGAGCAGTTCTTC. V usage is TRBV4-2 and J usage is TRBJ2-1; TRBD1 agrees at 8 bases. Germline lookup yields CDR1 LGHNA and CDR2 YNFKEQ. The CDR3 loop spans 14 amino acids. V gave up 4 bases and J gave up 7 bases; unmatched junction bases: 6.

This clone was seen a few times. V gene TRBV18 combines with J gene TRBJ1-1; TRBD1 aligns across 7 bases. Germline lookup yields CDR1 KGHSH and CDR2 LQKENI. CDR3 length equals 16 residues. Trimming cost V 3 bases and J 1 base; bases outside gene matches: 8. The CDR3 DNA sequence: TGTGCCAGCTCACCCGGACAGGCCAGGGGGAACACTGAAGCTTTCTTT. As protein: CASSPGQARGNTEAFF. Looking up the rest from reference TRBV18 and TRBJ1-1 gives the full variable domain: NAGVMQNPRHLVRRRGQEARLRCSPMKGHSHVYWYRQLPEEGLKFMVYLQKENIIDESGMPKERFSAEFPKEGPSILRIQQVVRGDSAAYFCASSPGQARGNTEAFFGQGTRLTVV.

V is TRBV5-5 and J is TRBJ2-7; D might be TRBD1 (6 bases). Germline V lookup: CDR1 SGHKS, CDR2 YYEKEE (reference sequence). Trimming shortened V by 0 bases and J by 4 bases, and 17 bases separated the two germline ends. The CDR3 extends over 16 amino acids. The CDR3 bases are TGTGCCAGCAGCTTGGTGATGGGCCAGGGGTGGTACGAGCAGTACTTC. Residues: CASSLVMGQGWYEQYF.

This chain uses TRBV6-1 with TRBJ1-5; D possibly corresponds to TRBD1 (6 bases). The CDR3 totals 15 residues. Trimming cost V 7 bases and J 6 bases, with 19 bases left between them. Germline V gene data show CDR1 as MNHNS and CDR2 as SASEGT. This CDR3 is CASTSRARGRQPQHF. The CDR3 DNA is TGTGCCAGCACCTCGCGGGCGCGGGGGCGTCAGCCCCAGCATTTT.

In DNA form, the CDR3 reads TGTGCCAGCAGCCCGGGACTCGATACCTACGAGCAGTACTTC. It translates to CASSPGLDTYEQYF. The chain is built from TRBV4-2 and TRBJ2-7; D might be TRBD2 (6 bases). CDR1 and CDR2 from the germline V gene are LGHNA and YNFKEQ. The CDR3 extends over 14 amino acids. V lost 4 bases and J 2 bases, leaving 12 bases between the germline ends.

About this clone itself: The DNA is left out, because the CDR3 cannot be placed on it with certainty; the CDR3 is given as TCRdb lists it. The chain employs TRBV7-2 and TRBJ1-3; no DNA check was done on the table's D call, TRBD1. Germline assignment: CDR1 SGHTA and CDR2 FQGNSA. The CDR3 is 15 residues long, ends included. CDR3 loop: CASSGFGTGARSLYF.